This T cell receptor (beta chain) stems from a study of response to subunit inactivated influenza vaccine. Whole-study results and caveats: New T cells are recruited in small numbers by each seasonal influenza vaccination, according to the authors' suggestion.

V lost 5 bases to trimming and J lost 9 bases; unmatched junction nucleotides: 13. Germline CDR1 reads SGHTA; CDR2 reads FQGNSA. This CDR3 region has 17 residues. TCRdb called the RT-PCR reads again in MiXCR, with one record for every CDR3 protein. The table lists around 580,000 distinct CDR3 sequences, about an eighth of them singletons. This clonotype was counted a few times. The antigen is not known. The sample in question was PBMCs from blood, obtained on the day of vaccination. The TCR sequence derives from a man aged 45-60 years who received an inactivated influenza vaccine. The chain has TRBV7-2 and TRBJ1-6; 10 bases are a match to TRBD1. CDR3 sequence reads: CASSLYHPTGGSSPLHF. The CDR3 DNA sequence: TGTGCCAGCAGCCTATACCACCCGACAGGGGGCTCTTCACCCCTCCACTTT.